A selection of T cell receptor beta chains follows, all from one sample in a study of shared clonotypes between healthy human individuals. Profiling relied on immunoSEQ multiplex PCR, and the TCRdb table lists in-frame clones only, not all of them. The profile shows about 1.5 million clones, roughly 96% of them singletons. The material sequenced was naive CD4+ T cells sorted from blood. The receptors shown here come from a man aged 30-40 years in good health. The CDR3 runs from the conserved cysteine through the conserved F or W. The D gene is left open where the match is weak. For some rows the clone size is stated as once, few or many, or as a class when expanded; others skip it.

CDR3nt: TGTGCCAGCAGTGAAGCGCTACTCTCTGGGGCCAACGTCCTGACTTTC; CDR3aa: CASSEALLSGANVLTF; v_gene: TRBV6-1; j_gene: TRBJ2-6; abundance: -; d_gene: -
CDR3nt: TGCGCCAGCAGCCCGTATAGGACAGGAAAGAACACCGGGGAGCTGTTTTTT; CDR3aa: CASSPYRTGKNTGELFF; v_gene: TRBV5-1; j_gene: TRBJ2-2; abundance: -; d_gene: TRBD1
CDR3nt: TGTGCCAGCAGTTACCTATACGAGCAGTACTTC; CDR3aa: CASSYLYEQYF; v_gene: TRBV6-5; j_gene: TRBJ2-7; abundance: once; d_gene: -
CDR3nt: TGTGCCAGCAGCTTAAGGGGTCGGGGGAACACCGGGGAGCTGTTTTTT; CDR3aa: CASSLRGRGNTGELFF; v_gene: TRBV7-3; j_gene: TRBJ2-2; abundance: -; d_gene: -
CDR3nt: TGCGCCAGCAGTGGATACCCAGCGGGGGAAAAACTGTTTTTT; CDR3aa: CASSGYPAGEKLFF; v_gene: TRBV10-1; j_gene: TRBJ1-4; abundance: -; d_gene: -
CDR3nt: TGCAGCGTTGAACGGGGGACGGAGACCCAGTACTTC; CDR3aa: CSVERGTETQYF; v_gene: TRBV29-1; j_gene: TRBJ2-5; abundance: -; d_gene: -
CDR3nt: TGTGCCAGCTCACCAGGAACCGGGACAGGGGCCTACGAGCAGTACTTC; CDR3aa: CASSPGTGTGAYEQYF; v_gene: TRBV18; j_gene: TRBJ2-7; abundance: once; d_gene: TRBD1
CDR3nt: TGTGCCAGCAGTTTATCCGGGGACAGTAGCTCCTACGAGCAGTACTTC; CDR3aa: CASSLSGDSSSYEQYF; v_gene: TRBV28; j_gene: TRBJ2-7; abundance: -; d_gene: TRBD1
CDR3nt: TGCGCCAGCAGCTTGGTCGAGGATATAAGCACTGAAGCTTTCTTT; CDR3aa: CASSLVEDISTEAFF; v_gene: TRBV5-1; j_gene: TRBJ1-1; abundance: -; d_gene: -
CDR3nt: TGTGCCAGCAGGACAACAGGGACAGATACGCAGTATTTT; CDR3aa: CASRTTGTDTQYF; v_gene: TRBV6-5; j_gene: TRBJ2-3; abundance: -; d_gene: -
CDR3nt: TGTGCCAGCAGTTTTTCAGGGACGATGAGGACAGATACGCAGTATTTT; CDR3aa: CASSFSGTMRTDTQYF; v_gene: TRBV28; j_gene: TRBJ2-3; abundance: -; d_gene: -
CDR3nt: TGTGCCAGCAGTTACCGGCAGACCGCCTACGAGCAGTACTTC; CDR3aa: CASSYRQTAYEQYF; v_gene: TRBV6-5; j_gene: TRBJ2-7; abundance: -; d_gene: -
CDR3nt: TGTGCCAGCGCACGGGGAACCACAGATACGCAGTATTTT; CDR3aa: CASARGTTDTQYF; v_gene: TRBV6-6; j_gene: TRBJ2-3; abundance: -; d_gene: -
CDR3nt: TGTGCCAGCGGCGGGACAGGCGTTTTGCCCCAGCATTTT; CDR3aa: CASGGTGVLPQHF; v_gene: TRBV28; j_gene: TRBJ1-5; abundance: -; d_gene: TRBD1
CDR3nt: TGTGCCACCAGCAGAGTTCGGGGCAATGAGCAGTTCTTC; CDR3aa: CATSRVRGNEQFF; v_gene: TRBV15; j_gene: TRBJ2-1; abundance: -; d_gene: -
CDR3nt: TGTGCCTGGAGTACGAACACTGAAGCTTTCTTT; CDR3aa: CAWSTNTEAFF; v_gene: TRBV30; j_gene: TRBJ1-1; abundance: -; d_gene: -
CDR3nt: TGCGCCAGCAGCCAAGATCAGGTGCAGCCCCAGCATTTT; CDR3aa: CASSQDQVQPQHF; v_gene: TRBV4-1; j_gene: TRBJ1-5; abundance: -; d_gene: -
CDR3nt: TGTGCCAGCAGTGATTCGAGAGGGATGAACACTGAAGCTTTCTTT; CDR3aa: CASSDSRGMNTEAFF; v_gene: TRBV6-1; j_gene: TRBJ1-1; abundance: -; d_gene: -
CDR3nt: TGTGCCAGTAGTATCCGGACTAGCGGCGAGCAGTACTTC; CDR3aa: CASSIRTSGEQYF; v_gene: TRBV19; j_gene: TRBJ2-7; abundance: -; d_gene: TRBD2
CDR3nt: TGCGCCAGCAGTCAACCGACAGGGGGCCGGGCAGAGACCCAGTACTTC; CDR3aa: CASSQPTGGRAETQYF; v_gene: TRBV23-1; j_gene: TRBJ2-5; abundance: -; d_gene: TRBD1
CDR3nt: TGTGCCAGCTCACCAGTTCGAGACAGGGAAGCTTTCTTT; CDR3aa: CASSPVRDREAFF; v_gene: TRBV18; j_gene: TRBJ1-1; abundance: -; d_gene: -
CDR3nt: TGCGCCAGCAGCCAAGGATTTGCTAGCGGGAGAGGTACCTCCTACAATGAGCAGTTCTTC; CDR3aa: CASSQGFASGRGTSYNEQFF; v_gene: TRBV4-1; j_gene: TRBJ2-1; abundance: -; d_gene: TRBD2
CDR3nt: TGCGCCAGCAGCCCGGACGGGACGGCAGCCTCCTACGAGCAGTACTTC; CDR3aa: CASSPDGTAASYEQYF; v_gene: TRBV5-1; j_gene: TRBJ2-7; abundance: once; d_gene: -
CDR3nt: TGTGCCAGCAGCTCAAGCGGGAGAGAAAACAATGAGCAGTTCTTC; CDR3aa: CASSSSGRENNEQFF; v_gene: TRBV5-4; j_gene: TRBJ2-1; abundance: -; d_gene: TRBD2
CDR3nt: TGCGCCAGCAGCTTCATCCGGGAGGGATACAATGAGCAGTTCTTC; CDR3aa: CASSFIREGYNEQFF; v_gene: TRBV5-1; j_gene: TRBJ2-1; abundance: -; d_gene: TRBD2
CDR3nt: TGTGCCAGCAGCGCAACAGGGTCACGCTCTGGAAACACCATATATTTT; CDR3aa: CASSATGSRSGNTIYF; v_gene: TRBV9; j_gene: TRBJ1-3; abundance: -; d_gene: -
CDR3nt: TGTGCCAGCAGCGCGGGGAGCGGACAGGGGAACAATGAGCAGTTCTTC; CDR3aa: CASSAGSGQGNNEQFF; v_gene: TRBV9; j_gene: TRBJ2-1; abundance: -; d_gene: TRBD1
CDR3nt: TGTGCCAGCAGTTACACCTTAAGGGACACTGAAGCTTTCTTT; CDR3aa: CASSYTLRDTEAFF; v_gene: TRBV6-6; j_gene: TRBJ1-1; abundance: -; d_gene: -
CDR3nt: TGCGCCAGCAGCCACCGATCATTCGGCGATGAAAAACTGTTTTTT; CDR3aa: CASSHRSFGDEKLFF; v_gene: TRBV4-3; j_gene: TRBJ1-4; abundance: -; d_gene: -
CDR3nt: TGTGCCAGCAGCCATGGACAGATGGCCTACGAGCAGTACTTC; CDR3aa: CASSHGQMAYEQYF; v_gene: TRBV16; j_gene: TRBJ2-7; abundance: -; d_gene: -
CDR3nt: TGTGCCAGCAGCTATAGCGGGAGCGAGCAGTACTTC; CDR3aa: CASSYSGSEQYF; v_gene: TRBV6-5; j_gene: TRBJ2-7; abundance: -; d_gene: TRBD2
CDR3nt: TGTGCCAGCAGCTTGGGCAGAAACTATGGCTACACCTTC; CDR3aa: CASSLGRNYGYTF; v_gene: TRBV5-4; j_gene: TRBJ1-2; abundance: -; d_gene: -
CDR3nt: TGTGCCAGCATAGCCGGGACAGGGAACAACGAGCAGTACTTC; CDR3aa: CASIAGTGNNEQYF; v_gene: TRBV7-2; j_gene: TRBJ2-7; abundance: -; d_gene: TRBD1
CDR3nt: TGTGCCAGCAGTGAAGGGACCGACTATTTTGAAAAACTGTTTTTT; CDR3aa: CASSEGTDYFEKLFF; v_gene: TRBV6-1; j_gene: TRBJ1-4; abundance: -; d_gene: -
CDR3nt: TGCGCCAGCAGCCAAGCCCCAACAGGCACCTACGAGCAGTACTTC; CDR3aa: CASSQAPTGTYEQYF; v_gene: TRBV4-1; j_gene: TRBJ2-7; abundance: -; d_gene: -
CDR3nt: TGTGCCAGCAGCTTAAGACTAGCGGGCTCATACGAGCAGTACTTC; CDR3aa: CASSLRLAGSYEQYF; v_gene: TRBV5-4; j_gene: TRBJ2-7; abundance: -; d_gene: TRBD2
CDR3nt: TGTGCCGGGGGACAGGGGCCTGAAAAACTGTTTTTT; CDR3aa: CAGGQGPEKLFF; v_gene: TRBV7-9; j_gene: TRBJ1-4; abundance: -; d_gene: TRBD1
CDR3nt: TGCGCCAGCAGCACCGGAGATAACTATGGCTACACCTTC; CDR3aa: CASSTGDNYGYTF; v_gene: TRBV5-1; j_gene: TRBJ1-2; abundance: few; d_gene: -
CDR3nt: TGTGCCTGGAGTATGGCGGGAGTAAGTGAGCAGTACTTC; CDR3aa: CAWSMAGVSEQYF; v_gene: TRBV30; j_gene: TRBJ2-7; abundance: -; d_gene: TRBD2
CDR3nt: TGTGCCAGCAGCTTAACGGGGGCTGCTGGGGCCAACGTCCTGACTTTC; CDR3aa: CASSLTGAAGANVLTF; v_gene: TRBV11-1; j_gene: TRBJ2-6; abundance: -; d_gene: -
CDR3nt: TGTGCCAGCACCCGGGACACGGCCTACGAGCAGTACTTC; CDR3aa: CASTRDTAYEQYF; v_gene: TRBV28; j_gene: TRBJ2-7; abundance: -; d_gene: -
CDR3nt: TGTGCCAGCAGTTTGACTCCAGGGGTAAGCTCCTACAATGAGCAGTTCTTC; CDR3aa: CASSLTPGVSSYNEQFF; v_gene: TRBV28; j_gene: TRBJ2-1; abundance: -; d_gene: -